This T cell receptor (beta chain) comes out of a study of graft-versus-host responses after intestinal transplantation. Study information: Anti-thymocyte globulin induction preceded two to four years of tacrolimus and steroid maintenance in all recipients. Points from the study as a whole: Allografts of patients with graft-donor T cell macrochimerism showed high graft-versus-host to host-versus-graft clone ratios. Marrow from the recipient contained GvH clones, some of which had appeared first in ileum or blood. Association was observed between peak circulating GvH clone levels and early post-transplant HvG declines.

Points on this clone: Its antigen is as yet unknown.

The table came from immunoSEQ multiplex PCR; TCRdb's copy has only in-frame clones and leaves some out. The sample includes roughly 64,000 clones, around nine tenths of them seen just once. The source is a human donor who was the organ donor for an intestinal transplant. The sample consisted of unstimulated CD8+ T cells sorted from spleen or lymph node cells, taken before transplant.

DNA of the CDR3: TGTGCCAGCAGCTTAGTTTCCAGGGGGCCAGAGACCCAGTACTTC. Translation: CASSLVSRGPETQYF. This sequence joins TRBV11-2 and TRBJ2-5; 8 nucleotides line up with TRBD1. The CDR3 extends over 15 amino acids. V dropped 1 base and J dropped 4; count of bases not matched to a gene: 5. Germline CDR1 and CDR2: SGHAT and FQNNGV.